This T cell receptor beta chain was sequenced for a study of PD-1 blockade in classical Hodgkin lymphoma. Looking at the study overall: Treatment was intravenous nivolumab, 3 mg/kg every 2 weeks, until progression.

Method: immunoSEQ multiplex PCR; TCRdb's copy keeps in-frame clones and lacks some. The data show just under 20,000 clones, less than 90% seen once. Time point reported: cycle 4 day 1 (C4D1), after 6 weeks of nivolumab. Relapse was seen in all patients after autologous stem cell transplantation, and brentuximab vedotin exposure was variable. Negative selection with magnets was how CD8+ T cells were isolated from the thawed PBMCs. Germline V gives CDR1 SEHNR, CDR2 FQNEAQ (reference sequence). V was pared by 4 bases and J by 0 bases, with 7 bases between. CDR3 length: 13 amino acids. Study-wide results and limits: Reports described newly diagnosed patients as having lower baseline TCR diversity than healthy donors. Compared with baseline, CD4+ but not CD8+ TCR diversity had risen significantly by C4D1. Baseline diversity in complete responders resembled that of newly diagnosed patients.

Worth noting for this clone: What it binds is not known.

Sample: CD8+ T cells from blood, taken before the fourth cycle of nivolumab. The source of this sequence is a human donor with classical Hodgkin lymphoma. V gene TRBV7-9 combines with J gene TRBJ2-7; D is unresolved. This chain's CDR3 is CASSSRVSYEQYF. The CDR3 region has the DNA TGTGCCAGCAGCTCCAGAGTCTCCTACGAGCAGTACTTC.